This TCR beta chain derives from a study of spatial heterogeneity in lung cancer. Whole-study findings and limits: It was found that expanded intratumoral alpha and beta TCR counts tracked tumor mutation counts.

This clonotype was counted a few times. No antigen is known for it. Being off target in a library aimed at alpha chains, this beta chain has a size of little meaning. TCRdb passed the 5' RACE reads through MiXCR, listing each CDR3 protein once. Of about 680 distinct CDR3 sequences listed, 10% to 12% were seen once; the top ten hold 23%. Time point described: sample taken at primary tumor resection. The CDR3 length is 17 residues. V shed 5 bases, J shed 2 bases, and the junction held 7 bases outside the gene matches. Germline V gives CDR1 LGHNA, CDR2 YSLEER. Material: lung tumor tissue, obtained at surgery. The genes are TRBV4-3 and TRBJ2-2; 11 nucleotides agree with TRBD2. The TCR originated in a female donor with early-stage non-small cell lung cancer. CDR3 nucleotide sequence: TGCGCCAGCAGCACCCGCACTAGCGGGAGAAACACCGGGGAGCTGTTTTTT. Residues: CASSTRTSGRNTGELFF.